This TCR beta chain originates from a study of blood T cell repertoires in COVID-19. Across the whole study: Italy, Spain and the United States were the sources of the convalescent and acute COVID-19 samples.

Trimming took 0 bases from V and 0 from J, leaving 5 bases between them. CDR1 and CDR2 from the germline V gene are MNHEY and SVGAGI. The CDR3 length is 14 residues. Libraries were prepared by immunoSEQ multiplex PCR; TCRdb keeps only in-frame clonotypes and omits some of them. Of over 250,000 clones in the sample, 70% to 90% were seen once. The TCR sequence derives from an older woman with acute or convalescent COVID-19. The gene calls are TRBV6-5 and TRBJ1-1; unclear D gene. The material sequenced was peripheral blood. CDR3 in amino acids: CASSYSSMNTEAFF. CDR3 in DNA: TGTGCCAGCAGTTACTCATCCATGAACACTGAAGCTTTCTTT.